The rows below give T cell receptor beta chains drawn from one sample of a study of blood T cells in healthy people across ages. TCRdb ran MiXCR on the 5' RACE reads and lists one entry per CDR3 protein. The sample shows just over 1 million distinct CDR3 sequences, less than 50% of them seen only once. The sequenced material came from blood. The receptors shown here come from a woman aged 60-75 years in good health. Both conserved end residues are part of each CDR3.

J gene,CDR3 length,V gene,CDR3 protein
TRBJ2-3,13,TRBV5-1,CASSTFPTDTQYF
TRBJ2-5,16,TRBV24-1,CATGDRGLAGWETQYF
TRBJ2-3,14,TRBV2,CASSGQGWTDTQYF
TRBJ2-7,15,TRBV18,CASSALAGVDYEQYF
TRBJ2-1,16,TRBV5-6,CASTGWTRDSYNEQFF
TRBJ2-1,14,TRBV27,CASSLGRGVDEQFF
.,14,TRBV10-2,CASSESYSAYEQYF
TRBJ1-4,14,TRBV14,CASSGQGTSGGLFF
TRBJ2-2,13,TRBV29-1,CSVRTQNTGELFF
TRBJ2-3,17,TRBV7-6,CASSGGTSERGGDTQYF
TRBJ2-3,14,TRBV20-1,CSAAALAFTDTQYF
TRBJ2-7,18,TRBV5-1,CASSSPGSAGGRDYEQYF
TRBJ2-5,15,TRBV3-1,CASSQGSSSQETQYF
.,15,TRBV29-1,CSVEKEGDRVNEQYF
TRBJ1-5,13,TRBV20-1,CSARGTMGQPQHF
TRBJ1-5,16,TRBV20-1,CSARDRYGNSNQPQHF
TRBJ2-1,13,TRBV27,CASSVREGGEQFF
TRBJ2-7,12,TRBV2,CASSGVGGEQYF
TRBJ2-7,12,TRBV29-1,CSAVGRGYEQYF
TRBJ2-2,15,TRBV7-8,CASSSPWQGSGELFF
.,14,TRBV9,CAGSVGQGSYEQYF
TRBJ1-6,16,TRBV5-1,CASSLQGDARRSPLHF
TRBJ1-4,16,TRBV6-4,CASSEPGGAEDEKLFF
TRBJ2-1,12,TRBV29-1,CSVEGTSVEQFF
TRBJ2-3,15,TRBV5-1,CASTKGARSGDTQYF
TRBJ1-4,16,TRBV28,CASSLLRGSANEKLFF
TRBJ2-1,12,TRBV10-3,CAISPGRGEQFF
.,16,TRBV11-2,CASSPNSGSTSRTQYF
TRBJ1-2,16,TRBV10-3,CAISESGQGASYGYTF
TRBJ2-1,15,TRBV10-3,CAISESPSGSHEQFF
TRBJ2-7,13,TRBV20-1,CSAPWSGRNEQYF
TRBJ1-1,13,TRBV5-1,CASSLVTGNEAFF
TRBJ2-5,14,TRBV6-1,CASSELGFQETQYF
TRBJ2-3,15,TRBV7-9,CASDPAGLLTDTQYF
TRBJ2-3,17,TRBV9,CASSPPSGTSVEDTQYF
TRBJ2-3,15,TRBV12-3/TRBV12-4,CASSLGQGAADTQYF
TRBJ2-7,19,TRBV29-1,CSVEEAGVIAGSSTYEQYF
TRBJ2-5,16,TRBV20-1,CSASQGVSGSRETQYF
TRBJ2-6,18,TRBV28,CAGTGRLAERSGANVLTF
TRBJ2-1,15,TRBV12-3/TRBV12-4,CASSRSGLERNEQFF
TRBJ2-7,13,TRBV9,CASGGPDPYEQYF
TRBJ2-1,15,TRBV6-1,CASSEVRTGTNEQFF
TRBJ2-1,15,TRBV11-2,CASSLEGTGHNEQFF
TRBJ2-7,14,TRBV6-5,CASRPHRGSYEQYF
TRBJ1-4,15,TRBV11-2,CASSLSSGGNEKLFF
TRBJ1-1,12,TRBV5-8,CASRWGNTEAFF
TRBJ2-3,17,TRBV11-2,CASSPTQGIHLTDTQYF
TRBJ1-4,14,TRBV28,CASRGGGRNEKLFF
TRBJ2-7,12,TRBV28,CASSLSVYGQYF
TRBJ2-7,11,TRBV9,CARDRSYEQYF
TRBJ1-5,14,TRBV28,CASSTGPVDQPQHF
TRBJ2-7,16,TRBV7-8,CASTPLMAGLLLEQYF
TRBJ2-3,16,TRBV7-3,CASSPGLAGHTDTQYF
TRBJ2-5,16,TRBV14,CASSQGAEQYQETQYF
TRBJ2-7,15,TRBV5-1,CASSLGETGLNEQYF
TRBJ2-4,15,TRBV12-3/TRBV12-4,CASSFGVAVKNIQYF